This T cell receptor beta chain was captured by sequencing in a study of blood T cell repertoires in COVID-19. Overall study context: Collection of acute and convalescent COVID-19 samples took place in the United States, Italy and Spain.

The method was immunoSEQ multiplex PCR; TCRdb's version includes in-frame clones alone and lacks a portion of them. The top ten clones hold roughly 16% of a sample with about 250,000 clones, around 86% of them seen once. Notes on this clone: It is likely a read error, because the conserved phenylalanine at the end of the CDR3 is missing.

Trimming cost V 0 bases and J 0 bases, with 8 bases left between them. Germline V gives CDR1 SGHVS, CDR2 FQNEAQ. This CDR3 is 15 amino acids long. The receptor was derived from a man aged 18 to 29 who had recovered from COVID-19. The chain uses TRBV7-8 and TRBJ1-1; D gene ambiguous. The sequenced sample consisted of PBMCs or T cells enriched from blood (not recorded which). CDR3 coding DNA: TGTGCCAGCAGCTTAGCGTCCAGGATGAACACTGAAGCTTTCTTA. It translates to CASSLASRMNTEAFL.